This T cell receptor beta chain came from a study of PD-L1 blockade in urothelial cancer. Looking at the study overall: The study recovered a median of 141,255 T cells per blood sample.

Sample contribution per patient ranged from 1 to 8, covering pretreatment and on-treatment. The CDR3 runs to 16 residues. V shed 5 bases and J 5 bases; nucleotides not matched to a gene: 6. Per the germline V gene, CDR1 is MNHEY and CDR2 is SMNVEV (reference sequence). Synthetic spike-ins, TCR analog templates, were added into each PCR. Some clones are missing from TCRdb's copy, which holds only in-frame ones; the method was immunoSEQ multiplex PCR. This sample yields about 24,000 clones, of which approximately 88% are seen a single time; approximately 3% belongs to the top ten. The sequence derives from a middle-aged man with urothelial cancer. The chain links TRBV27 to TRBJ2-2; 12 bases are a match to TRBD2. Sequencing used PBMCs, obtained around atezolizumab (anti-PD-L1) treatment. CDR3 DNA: TGTGCCAGCAGTACCAGACTAGCGGGAGAAACCGGGGAGCTGTTTTTT. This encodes CASSTRLAGETGELFF.